These 14 T cell receptor beta chains share one sample of origin, sequenced in a study of T cell responses to AZD1222 COVID-19 vaccine. Clones were sequenced by immunoSEQ multiplex PCR, and TCRdb holds only the in-frame ones, with some missing. The sample includes some 190,000 clones, roughly nine tenths of them seen just once. Sample: peripheral blood, taken 28 days after the second AZD1222 dose. These receptors originate from an adult who received the AZD1222 COVID-19 vaccine.

The gene calls are TRBV7-6 and TRBJ1-1; TRBD1 might be the D (5 bases). V lost 4 bases to trimming and J lost 2 bases, with 11 bases between them. Germline V gene data show CDR1 as SGHVS and CDR2 as FNYEAQ. The CDR3 spans 14 residues. CDR3 amino acids: CASSSVDRNTEAFF. The CDR3 nucleotides are TGTGCCAGCAGCTCCGTAGACAGAAACACTGAAGCTTTCTTT.

The J gene is TRBJ2-7, the V gene TRBV11-2, with D possibly matching TRBD2 (6 bases). The CDR3 loop spans 16 amino acids. Between the trimmed V and J ends, which lost 1 base and 5 bases, there was a span of 18 bases. CDR1 SGHAT and CDR2 FQNNGV come from the germline V gene. DNA of the CDR3: TGTGCCAGCAGCTTAGGCGGTGGAGGGGTCAGGAACGAGCAGTACTTC. This encodes CASSLGGGGVRNEQYF.

The DNA for the CDR3 is TGTGCCAGCAGCAAGATCTCCGGGACTAGCGGGGGGTCCTACAATGAGCAGTTCTTC. Protein: CASSKISGTSGGSYNEQFF. J is TRBJ2-1 and V is TRBV5-6; 15 positions agree with TRBD2. V lost 4 bases and J lost 1; bases outside the gene matches: 9. Germline CDR1 is SGHDT and CDR2 is YYEEEE. The CDR3 extends over 19 amino acids.

J is TRBJ2-4 and V is TRBV4-3, with D unresolved. Germline CDR1 LGHNA, CDR2 YSLEER. The CDR3 is 17 residues long. Trimming cost V 1 base and J 0 bases, with 13 bases left between them. The DNA for the CDR3 is TGCGCCAGCAGCCAAGGAACGGGCGGCCTAGCCAAAAACATTCAGTACTTC. Its translation: CASSQGTGGLAKNIQYF.

The genes are TRBV18 and TRBJ2-7; D is perhaps TRBD1 or TRBD2 (5 bases each). The CDR3 totals 14 residues. CDR1 and CDR2 from the germline V gene are KGHSH and LQKENI. With 5 bases removed from V and 2 bases from J, the gap between germline ends came to 13 bases. The CDR3 nucleotides are TGTGCCAGCTCAATGTTAGAGGGACCCTACGAGCAGTACTTC. It translates to CASSMLEGPYEQYF. The full variable domain, its missing parts supplied by reference TRBV18 and TRBJ2-7, is NAGVMQNPRHLVRRRGQEARLRCSPMKGHSHVYWYRQLPEEGLKFMVYLQKENIIDESGMPKERFSAEFPKEGPSILRIQQVVRGDSAAYFCASSMLEGPYEQYFGPGTRLTVT.

This chain uses TRBV12-5 with TRBJ2-3; tentatively, D is TRBD1 (5 bases). The germline CDR1 and CDR2 sequences are LGHNT and FRNRAP. The length of the CDR3 is 12 residues. Trimming pared 5 bases from V and 6 bases from J, leaving 9 bases between. The CDR3 protein is CASGLQGDTQYF. CDR3 in DNA: TGTGCTAGTGGTCTTCAGGGCGATACGCAGTATTTT.

The chain is built from TRBV9 and TRBJ2-5; 9 nucleotides align to TRBD2. V lost 0 bases and J lost 5; bases outside the gene matches: 8. Germline values: CDR1 SGDLS, CDR2 YYNGEE. The CDR3 runs 16 residues. The CDR3 reads CASSVGASGVGETQYF. The DNA of the CDR3 is TGTGCCAGCAGCGTAGGGGCTAGCGGGGTAGGGGAGACCCAGTACTTC.

This chain links TRBV4-1 with TRBJ2-1, with 9 bases that match TRBD1. The CDR3 has 13 amino acids. Germline assignment: CDR1 MGHRA and CDR2 YSYEKL. J lost 15 bases, V lost 0 bases, and 6 bases had no gene match. Here the CDR3 DNA reads TGCGCCAGCAGCCAAGATCTGGGGGACAGGGTGTTCTTC. Protein sequence: CASSQDLGDRVFF.

The chain uses TRBV6-1 and TRBJ2-7, with D tentatively TRBD2 (5 bases). Trimming took off 3 bases at V and 1 base at J, with 16 bases between the two ends. This CDR3 has 16 amino acids. Germline-derived CDR1 and CDR2 are MNHNS and SASEGT. The CDR3 loop reads CASSDPTRGLSYEQYF. CDR3 in DNA: TGTGCCAGCAGTGACCCTACCAGAGGGCTTTCCTACGAGCAGTACTTC.

CDR3 sequence: CACKGRGPDTQYF. CDR3 in DNA: TGTGCGTGTAAAGGCCGCGGTCCAGATACGCAGTATTTT. The chain couples TRBV2 to TRBJ2-3; D call uncertain. The CDR3 extends over 13 amino acids. Germline V gene data show CDR1 as SNHLY and CDR2 as FYNNEI.

The chain uses TRBV25-1 and TRBJ1-3; D remains ambiguous. The CDR3 is made up of 15 amino acids. Germline CDR1 and CDR2: MGHDK and SYGVNS. V shed 2 bases and J shed 4 bases, with 12 bases lying between them. The CDR3 protein is CASSESPGSGNTIYF. The DNA for the CDR3 is TGTGCCAGCAGTGAAAGTCCGGGATCGGGAAACACCATATATTTT.

This sequence joins TRBV7-2 and TRBJ1-6, with D hard to call. Trimming removed 5 bases at V and 9 bases at J, with 11 bases between. There are 13 residues in the CDR3. Germline V CDR1 and CDR2: SGHTA, FQGNSA. CDR3 sequence reads: CASSLPPTSPLHF. CDR3 sequence (DNA): TGTGCCAGCAGCCTGCCCCCGACTTCACCCCTCCACTTT. The full variable domain, rest sourced from reference TRBV7-2 and TRBJ1-6, is GAGVSQSPSNKVTEKGKDVELRCDPISGHTALYWYRQSLGQGLEFLIYFQGNSAPDKSGLPSDRFSAERTGGSVSTLTIQRTQQEDSAVYLCASSLPPTSPLHFGNGTRLTVT.

The chain is built from TRBV4-1 and TRBJ1-6; 9 positions agree with TRBD1. CDR1 is MGHRA and CDR2 is YSYEKL in the germline V gene. Trimming removed 4 bases from V and 2 bases from J; junction bases left unmatched: 3. CDR3 length equals 16 residues. The CDR3 DNA reads TGCGCCAGCAGCCCGACAGGGGGGCCCTATAATTCACCCCTCCACTTT. Its protein is CASSPTGGPYNSPLHF.

The V call is TRBV4-1, the J call TRBJ2-3, with a tentative D call TRBD1 (6 bases). The V end was cut by 0 bases, the J end by 6 bases, with 13 bases between. The CDR3 extends over 15 amino acids. Germline V gives CDR1 MGHRA, CDR2 YSYEKL. The CDR3 DNA reads as TGCGCCAGCAGCCAAGAACCTAACAGGGTTGATACGCAGTATTTT. Protein: CASSQEPNRVDTQYF.